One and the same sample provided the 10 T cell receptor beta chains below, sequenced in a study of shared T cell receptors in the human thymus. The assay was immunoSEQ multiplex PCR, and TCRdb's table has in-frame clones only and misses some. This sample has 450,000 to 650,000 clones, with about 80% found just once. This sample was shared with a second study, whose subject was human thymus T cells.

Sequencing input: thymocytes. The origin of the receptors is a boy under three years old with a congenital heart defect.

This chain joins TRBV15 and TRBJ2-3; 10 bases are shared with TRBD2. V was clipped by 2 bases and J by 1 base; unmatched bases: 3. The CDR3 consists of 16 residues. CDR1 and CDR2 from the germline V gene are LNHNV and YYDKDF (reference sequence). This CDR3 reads CATSRPGTSGTDTQYF. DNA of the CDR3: TGTGCCACCAGCAGACCCGGGACTAGCGGCACAGATACGCAGTATTTT.

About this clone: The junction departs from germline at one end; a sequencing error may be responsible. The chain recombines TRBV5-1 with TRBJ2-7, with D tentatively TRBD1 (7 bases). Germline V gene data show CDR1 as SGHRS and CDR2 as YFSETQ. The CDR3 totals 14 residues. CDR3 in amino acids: CASSSGGGTYEQCF. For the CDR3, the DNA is TGCGCCAGCAGCTCAGGGGGAGGCACCTACGAGCAGTGCTTC.

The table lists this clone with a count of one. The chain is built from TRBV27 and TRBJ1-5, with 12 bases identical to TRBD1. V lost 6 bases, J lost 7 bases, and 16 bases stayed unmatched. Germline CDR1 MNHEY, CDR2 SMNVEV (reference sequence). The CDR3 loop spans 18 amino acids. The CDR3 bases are TGTGCCAGCAGCGCATCTATTCCCGGGACAGGGGGCGGCCAGCCCCAGCATTTT. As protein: CASSASIPGTGGGQPQHF.

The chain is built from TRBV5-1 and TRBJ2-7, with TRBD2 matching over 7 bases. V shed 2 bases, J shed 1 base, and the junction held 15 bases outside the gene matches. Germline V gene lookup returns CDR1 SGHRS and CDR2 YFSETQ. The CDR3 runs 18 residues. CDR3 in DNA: TGCGCCAGCAGCTTAGTGGTTTTGGAGCGGGAAGGATCCTACGAGCAGTACTTC. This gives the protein CASSLVVLEREGSYEQYF.

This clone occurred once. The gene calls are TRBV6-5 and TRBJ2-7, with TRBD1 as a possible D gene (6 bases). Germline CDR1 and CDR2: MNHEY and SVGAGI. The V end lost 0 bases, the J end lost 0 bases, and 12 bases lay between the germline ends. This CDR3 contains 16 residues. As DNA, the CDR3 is TGTGCCAGCAGTTACTCGATAAGGGGGAGCTCCTACGAGCAGTACTTC. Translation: CASSYSIRGSSYEQYF.

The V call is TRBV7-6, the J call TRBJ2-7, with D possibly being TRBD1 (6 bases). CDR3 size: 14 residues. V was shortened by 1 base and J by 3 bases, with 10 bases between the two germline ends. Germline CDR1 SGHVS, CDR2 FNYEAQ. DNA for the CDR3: TGTGCCAGCAGCTTAGGGACAGTAAGCTACGAGCAGTACTTC. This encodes CASSLGTVSYEQYF.

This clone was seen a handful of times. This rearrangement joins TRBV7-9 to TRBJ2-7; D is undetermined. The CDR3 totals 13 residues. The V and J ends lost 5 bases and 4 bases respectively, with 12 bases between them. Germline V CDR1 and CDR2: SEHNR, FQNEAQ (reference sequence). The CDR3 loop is CASSPGWSYEQYF. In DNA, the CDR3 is TGTGCCAGCAGCCCTGGCTGGTCATACGAGCAGTACTTC.

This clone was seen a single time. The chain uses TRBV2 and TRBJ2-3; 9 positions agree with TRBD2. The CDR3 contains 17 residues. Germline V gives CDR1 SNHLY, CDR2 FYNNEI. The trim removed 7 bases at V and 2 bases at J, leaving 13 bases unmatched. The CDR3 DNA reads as TGTGCCAGCATGGGGGGGAGCGGGGGGCAAACCACAGATACGCAGTATTTT. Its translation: CASMGGSGGQTTDTQYF.

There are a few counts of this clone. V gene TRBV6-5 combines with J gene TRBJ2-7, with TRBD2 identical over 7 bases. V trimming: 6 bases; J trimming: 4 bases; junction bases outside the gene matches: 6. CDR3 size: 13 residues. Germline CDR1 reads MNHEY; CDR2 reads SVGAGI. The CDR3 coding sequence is TGTGCCAGCAGGGGGGACTATGGGTACGAGCAGTACTTC. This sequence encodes CASRGDYGYEQYF.

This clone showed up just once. The chain's CDR3 is CASSLAGARGKAFF. The CDR3 DNA follows: TGCGCCAGCAGCTTGGCCGGGGCAAGGGGGAAAGCTTTCTTT. The chain has TRBV5-1 and TRBJ1-1; D may be TRBD1 (6 bases). In germline, CDR1 is SGHRS, CDR2 YFSETQ. The V end was cut by 0 bases, the J end by 9 bases, with 15 bases between. The length of the CDR3 is 14 residues. Combining the CDR3 with reference TRBV5-1 and TRBJ1-1 gives the whole variable domain KAGVTQTPRYLIKTRGQQVTLSCSPISGHRSVSWYQQTPGQGLQFLFEYFSETQRNKGNFPGRFSGRQFSNSRSEMNVSTLELGDSALYLCASSLAGARGKAFFGQGTRLTVV.